Presented here are 16 T cell receptor beta chains from one specimen sequenced in a study of neurological immune-mediated disorders. One entry per CDR3 protein, called by TCRdb with MiXCR from the 5' RACE reads. The sample yields 40,000 to 60,000 distinct CDR3 sequences, approximately 3.5% seen once. Input material: PBMCs. The origin of the receptors is a man aged 35-49 years with multiple sclerosis.

This clonotype was found many times. This chain uses TRBV20-1 with TRBJ2-5, with D tentatively TRBD1 (6 bases). The CDR3 covers 14 residues. V lost 0 bases and J 2 bases, leaving 10 bases between the germline ends. CDR1 DFQATT and CDR2 SNEGSKA come from the germline V gene (reference sequence). The DNA of the CDR3 is TGCAGTGCTAGAGACATAGGGGGTCAAGAGACCCAGTACTTC. Encoded protein: CSARDIGGQETQYF.

The chain uses TRBV18 and TRBJ2-7; unclear D gene. CDR1 is KGHSH, CDR2 LQKENI, per germline. Trimming took off 1 base at V and 0 bases at J, with 7 bases between the two ends. This CDR3 contains 14 residues. DNA for the CDR3: TGTGCCAGCTCACCACTGGACGGCTCCTACGAGCAGTACTTC. As protein: CASSPLDGSYEQYF.

This clonotype was seen ten or more times. The gene calls are TRBV15 and TRBJ2-1, with 12 bases identical to TRBD2. This CDR3 contains 14 residues. CDR1 and CDR2 from the germline V gene are LNHNV and YYDKDF (reference sequence). The trim removed 5 bases at V and 9 bases at J, leaving 5 bases unmatched. CDR3 nucleotides: TGTGCCACCAGCGGATGGACTAGCGGGACTGAGCAGTTCTTC. Its translation is CATSGWTSGTEQFF.

This clonotype was detected ten times or more. The chain carries TRBV24-1 and TRBJ1-4; D possibly corresponds to TRBD1 (6 bases). The CDR3 totals 15 residues. The germline CDR1 and CDR2 sequences are KGHDR and SFDVKD. The V gene lost 2 bases and the J gene lost 5 bases, with 11 bases spanning the gap. CDR3 DNA: TGTGCCACCAGTGATTCCGGGACACTAAATGAAAAACTGTTTTTT. Residues: CATSDSGTLNEKLFF.

This clonotype was recorded at least ten times. The chain uses TRBV24-1 and TRBJ2-5; TRBD1 agrees at 8 bases. V lost 1 base to trimming and J lost 2 bases; unmatched junction nucleotides: 8. This CDR3 contains 17 residues. Germline CDR1 is KGHDR and CDR2 is SFDVKD. CDR3 amino acids: CATSDFDLGQVQETQYF. As DNA, the CDR3 is TGTGCCACCAGTGATTTTGATTTGGGACAGGTTCAAGAGACCCAGTACTTC.

This clonotype was found many times. It is unclear where the CDR3 begins or ends on the DNA, so no DNA is shown, and the CDR3 is as TCRdb lists it. This chain connects TRBV9 to TRBJ1-5; TRBD1 is the table's D call, not checked against the DNA. The CDR3 adds up to 15 amino acids, both ends counted. The V gene's germline CDR1 is SGDLS and CDR2 YYNGEE. This CDR3 reads CASSVGAGSNQPQNF.

This clonotype was counted at least ten times. The V and J genes are TRBV6-1 and TRBJ1-1; D is perhaps TRBD1 (6 bases). Per the germline V gene, CDR1 is MNHNS and CDR2 is SASEGT. The V end was cut by 8 bases, the J end by 0 bases, with 13 bases between. There are 14 residues in the CDR3. The CDR3 sequence: CASRQGPLNTEAFF. The CDR3 nucleotides are TGTGCCAGCCGCCAGGGGCCCCTGAACACTGAAGCTTTCTTT.

This clonotype was detected a few times. The chain combines TRBV20-1 with TRBJ2-1; D not certain. Trimming removed 6 bases from V and 5 bases from J, with 11 bases in between. Germline V CDR1 and CDR2: DFQATT, SNEGSKA (reference sequence). The CDR3 extends over 12 amino acids. Here the CDR3 reads CSATLTHNEQFF. Here the CDR3 DNA reads TGCAGTGCCACTCTAACACACAATGAGCAGTTCTTC.

This clonotype appeared many times. J is TRBJ1-1 and V is TRBV12-3 or TRBV12-4, with 11 bases fitting TRBD1. CDR3 length: 16 residues. Losses at the gene ends were 1 base for V and 3 bases for J; bases not matched to a gene: 4. The CDR3 DNA is TGTGCCAGCAGTTTAGGGGAGGGACAGGGGGACACTGAAGCTTTCTTT. It specifies CASSLGEGQGDTEAFF.

This clonotype was found many times. This chain connects TRBV12-3 or TRBV12-4 to TRBJ2-1; 8 bases are shared with TRBD1. The CDR3 spans 13 residues. After removal of 5 bases from V and 9 bases from J, the junction contained 6 bases not matched to a gene. CDR3 in amino acids: CASSPTGGAEQFF. In DNA form, the CDR3 reads TGTGCCAGCAGTCCCACAGGGGGAGCTGAGCAGTTCTTC.

This clonotype was counted many times. The chain uses TRBV7-2 and TRBJ2-1, with 9 bases aligning to TRBD2. The length of the CDR3 is 17 residues. V was clipped by 5 bases and J by 0 bases; unmatched bases: 8. Germline CDR1 is SGHTA and CDR2 is FQGNSA. The CDR3 DNA reads as TGTGCCAGCAGCCCCCTAGCGGGGCGGAGCTCCTACAATGAGCAGTTCTTC. It is translated as CASSPLAGRSSYNEQFF.

This clonotype was observed many times. V and J are TRBV6-6 and TRBJ1-6; 7 bases line up with TRBD1. This CDR3 is 15 amino acids long. V lost 6 bases, J lost 7 bases, and 9 bases stayed unmatched. The germline gives CDR1 MNHNY, CDR2 SVGAGI (reference sequence). This chain's CDR3 is CASRPHDRDNSPLHF. DNA for the CDR3: TGTGCCAGCAGACCACACGACAGGGACAATTCACCCCTCCACTTT.

This clonotype showed up many times. The chain carries TRBV28 and TRBJ2-5; possibly TRBD1 or TRBD2 for D (5 bases each). Trimming took 4 bases from V and 5 from J, leaving 14 bases between them. CDR3 length: 14 amino acids. Germline V lookup: CDR1 MDHEN, CDR2 SYDVKM. The chain's CDR3 is CASSSLGVEETQYF. The CDR3 coding sequence is TGTGCCAGCAGTTCTTTGGGGGTCGAGGAGACCCAGTACTTC.

At least ten counts were recorded for this clonotype. The chain combines TRBV27 with TRBJ2-1; TRBD1 might be the D (8 bases). Trimming left V 7 bases short and J 5 bases short, with 18 bases between. Germline CDR1 and CDR2: MNHEY and SMNVEV (reference sequence). This CDR3 is built from 15 residues. CDR3 sequence: CASNIGQGGHNEQFF. CDR3 coding DNA: TGTGCCAGCAACATCGGACAGGGAGGGCACAATGAGCAGTTCTTC.

This clonotype has at least ten counts. The chain has TRBV7-9 and TRBJ2-3, with TRBD1 as a possible D gene (5 bases). This CDR3 has 17 amino acids. Germline CDR1 SEHNR, CDR2 FQNEAQ (reference sequence). Trimming stripped 6 bases from V and 0 bases from J, with 19 bases between. The CDR3 coding sequence is TGTGCCAGCAGTCCGCCGGGTAGGGGTCGGAGCACAGATACGCAGTATTTT. Protein sequence: CASSPPGRGRSTDTQYF.

This clonotype was detected many times. The chain carries TRBV12-3 or TRBV12-4 and TRBJ1-4; a possible D gene is TRBD1 (5 bases). V lost 2 bases to trimming and J lost 7 bases, with 11 bases between them. The CDR3 sequence is 14 residues long. CDR3 sequence reads: CASSLSRVPEKLFF. For the CDR3, the DNA is TGTGCCAGCAGTTTAAGCAGGGTTCCTGAAAAACTGTTTTTT.